Following are 29 T cell receptor beta chains from one sample sequenced in a study of read filtering for tumor transcriptome and immune sequencing. Molecular barcoded adaptors covering alpha/delta and beta/gamma chains were used on 400 ng RNA. Via MiXCR, TCRdb re-called the reads, giving one row per CDR3 protein. The sample has about 41,000 distinct CDR3 sequences; over 10% are singletons. The sequencing input was a population of CD138-negative cells sorted from bone marrow. These receptors were collected from a donor over 35 with multiple myeloma.

This clonotype has at least ten counts. This CDR3 reads CASSLWSTNTEAFF. In DNA form, the CDR3 reads TGTGCCAGCAGTTTATGGTCCACGAACACTGAAGCTTTCTTT. This chain links TRBV12-3 or TRBV12-4 with TRBJ1-1; D uncertain. The V and J ends lost 2 bases and 1 base respectively, with 8 bases between them. This CDR3 has 14 residues.

This clonotype was counted many times. The V gene is TRBV23-1, the J gene TRBJ1-4; TRBD1 aligns across 7 bases. TRBV23-1 is treated as an ORF (open reading frame) with a function not yet certain. V lost 0 bases to trimming and J lost 12 bases; unmatched junction nucleotides: 7. The CDR3 is made up of 14 amino acids. The CDR3, as DNA: TGCGCCAGCAGTCAATCGCCATGCGGGACAGAACTGTTTTTT. Translated: CASSQSPCGTELFF.

This clonotype came up a few times. The chain couples TRBV7-8 to TRBJ1-3; no clear D. This CDR3 is 16 amino acids long. CDR1 is SGHVS and CDR2 is FQNEAQ in the germline V gene. V dropped 5 bases and J dropped 2 bases, with 16 bases sitting between them. CDR3 protein: CASSKESGRAGNTIYF. The CDR3 DNA reads as TGTGCCAGCAGCAAAGAGTCCGGGAGAGCTGGAAACACCATATATTTT.

This clonotype occurred many times. The chain recombines TRBV20-1 with TRBJ2-3, with D perhaps matching TRBD2 (5 bases). The ends were cut back, 0 bases at V and 5 bases at J, with 15 bases in the middle. This CDR3 has 15 residues. Germline V gene sequence: CDR1 DFQATT, CDR2 SNEGSKA (reference sequence). The CDR3 DNA follows: TGCAGTGCTAGAGATGAGGGAGTAGCAAGAGATACGCAGTATTTT. Translation: CSARDEGVARDTQYF.

This clonotype has at least ten counts. Here the CDR3 reads CASSSPGGGLYGYTF. CDR3 in DNA: TGTGCCAGCAGCTCCCCAGGTGGGGGGCTCTATGGCTACACCTTC. The chain uses TRBV7-9 and TRBJ1-2; maybe TRBD1 (6 bases). Germline V CDR1 and CDR2: SEHNR, FQNEAQ (reference sequence). V was clipped by 4 bases and J by 4 bases, with 16 bases between them. CDR3 length: 15 amino acids.

This clonotype was counted at least ten times. The chain is built from TRBV7-2 and TRBJ2-3; 8 bases line up with TRBD2. Germline V CDR1 and CDR2: SGHTA, FQGNSA. This CDR3 is 14 amino acids long. Trimming took 3 bases from V and 7 from J; bases not matched to a gene: 6. This chain's CDR3 is CASSFSLAAHTQYF. CDR3 nucleotides: TGTGCCAGCAGCTTCTCACTAGCGGCTCATACGCAGTATTTT. The full variable domain, in which reference TRBV7-2 and TRBJ2-3 provide the parts outside the CDR3, is GAGVSQSPSNKVTEKGKDVELRCDPISGHTALYWYRQSLGQGLEFLIYFQGNSAPDKSGLPSDRFSAERTGGSVSTLTIQRTQQEDSAVYLCASSFSLAAHTQYFGPGTRLTVL.

Points on this clonotype: A much bigger clone sits one base away, suggesting this may be a read error. The CDR3 is CASSYYSGRLDTQYF. The CDR3 DNA follows: TGTGCCAGCAGTTACTATAGCGGGAGGCTCGATACGCAGTATTTT. The chain uses TRBV6-5 and TRBJ1-4; 10 nucleotides align to TRBD2. The last part of the DNA fits TRBJ2-3 better; the J call may be wrong. Germline loops: CDR1 MNHEY, CDR2 SVGAGI. The CDR3 length is 15 residues.

In its sample, this clonotype was seen many times. The chain joins TRBV20-1 to TRBJ1-2; a weak D match, TRBD1 (5 bases). CDR1 DFQATT and CDR2 SNEGSKA come from the germline V gene (reference sequence). Trimming took off 6 bases at V and 3 bases at J, with 20 bases between the two ends. This CDR3 region has 15 residues. DNA for the CDR3: TGCAGTGCCAGTGCCGAGTCCAGGGACCACTATGGCTACACCTTC. This codes for CSASAESRDHYGYTF.

This clonotype came up many times. The chain links TRBV7-2 to TRBJ2-5, with D possibly being TRBD1 (5 bases). Per germline, CDR1 SGHTA and CDR2 FQGNSA. Trimming took off 4 bases at V and 5 bases at J, with 17 bases between the two ends. This CDR3 is 15 amino acids long. CDR3: CASSSQGSTTETQYF. The DNA of the CDR3 is TGTGCCAGCAGCTCCCAGGGCTCCACAACGGAGACCCAGTACTTC.

A few counts support this clonotype. The V call is TRBV7-9, the J call TRBJ2-7; TRBD2 aligns across 10 bases. The length of the CDR3 is 17 residues. V shed 5 bases, J shed 3 bases, and the junction held 13 bases outside the gene matches. The V gene's germline CDR1 is SEHNR and CDR2 FQNEAQ (reference sequence). CDR3 protein: CASSQSSGGLDRYEQYF. The CDR3 nucleotides read TGTGCCAGCAGCCAATCTAGCGGGGGCCTGGACCGCTACGAGCAGTACTTC.

As regards this clonotype: This may stem from a read error, because a much larger clone lies one nucleotide away. The CDR3 does not close with the conserved phenylalanine or tryptophan, likely indicating a read error. J is TRBJ2-7 and V is TRBV20-1, with a weak D call TRBD2 (6 bases). Germline V lookup: CDR1 DFQATT, CDR2 SNEGSKA (reference sequence). V gave up 2 bases and J gave up 3 bases, with 8 bases separating them. The CDR3 is made up of 12 amino acids. CDR3 nucleotide sequence: TGCAGTGCTAGATTGCGGGACTACGAGCAGTACCTC. Residues: CSARLRDYEQYL.

This clonotype was picked up many times. The rearrangement links TRBV9 to TRBJ2-5; TRBD2 matches 11 bases. The V and J ends lost 4 bases and 0 bases, in that order; junction bases with no gene match: 5. The CDR3 contains 16 residues. Germline V CDR1 and CDR2: SGDLS, YYNGEE. DNA of the CDR3: TGTGCCAGCAGCAACCGGACTAGCGGGTACCAAGAGACCCAGTACTTC. Amino acids: CASSNRTSGYQETQYF.

This clonotype was observed many times. This rearrangement joins TRBV10-3 to TRBJ2-5, with D possibly TRBD2 on 6 matching bases. Germline V gene sequence: CDR1 ENHRY, CDR2 SYGVKD. V lost 0 bases and J 1 base, leaving 6 bases between the germline ends. The length of the CDR3 is 14 residues. The CDR3 here is CAISESGGQETQYF. CDR3 DNA: TGTGCCATCAGTGAGTCCGGGGGCCAAGAGACCCAGTACTTC.

This sequence joins TRBV29-1 and TRBJ2-7; no reliable D call. CDR1 and CDR2 (germline): SQVTM, ANQGSEA. Trimming took off 4 bases at V and 1 base at J, with 8 bases between the two ends. CDR3 length: 12 amino acids. CDR3 sequence: CSVAGSSYEQYF. The CDR3 DNA reads as TGCAGCGTTGCCGGTTCGTCCTACGAGCAGTACTTC.

The chain employs TRBV23-1 and TRBJ2-7; D may be TRBD1 or TRBD2 (5 bases each). TRBV23-1 is sorted into the ORF group, with uncertain function. The CDR3 has 11 residues. V was clipped by 8 bases and J by 3 bases, with 8 bases between them. The CDR3 DNA is TGCGCCAGCTCGGGGCGCTACGAGCAGTACTTC. Amino acid sequence: CASSGRYEQYF.

This clonotype was seen at least ten times. This rearrangement joins TRBV12-3 or TRBV12-4 to TRBJ1-2; a possible D gene is TRBD1 (5 bases). V was shortened by 6 bases and J by 4 bases, with 18 bases between the two germline ends. This CDR3 spans 15 amino acids. The CDR3 protein is CASSSRRRGFYGYTF. DNA of the CDR3: TGTGCCAGCAGCTCCCGCCGACGGGGGTTCTATGGCTACACCTTC.

Points on this clonotype: One base away lies a much larger clone, so this may be a sequencing read error. The gene calls are TRBV5-1 and TRBJ2-5; 8 bases are a match to TRBD2. With 7 bases clipped from V and 2 bases from J, the junction kept 4 bases outside the gene matches. The CDR3 runs to 13 residues. Germline CDR1 SGHRS, CDR2 YFSETQ. The DNA for the CDR3 is TGCGCCAGCCGTAGCGGGACACAAGAGACCCAGTACTTC. Protein: CASRSGTQETQYF.

This clonotype was observed at least ten times. The chain joins TRBV6-2 or TRBV6-3 to TRBJ2-1; 9 bases are a match to TRBD1. The CDR3 spans 14 residues. Trimming at V came to 6 bases and at J to 8 bases, leaving 8 bases not matched to a gene. Germline CDR1 is MNHEY and CDR2 is SVGEGT. The CDR3 sequence: CASRGTGRGDEQFF. CDR3 sequence (DNA): TGTGCCAGCAGAGGGACAGGGCGAGGCGATGAGCAGTTCTTC.

Only a few counts were recorded for this clonotype. The chain couples TRBV2 to TRBJ2-1; 7 nucleotides line up with TRBD2. With 5 bases clipped from V and 7 bases from J, the junction kept 8 bases outside the gene matches. Germline CDR1 reads SNHLY; CDR2 reads FYNNEI. This CDR3 has 14 amino acids. CDR3 nucleotide sequence: TGTGCCAGCAGTATTAGCGGGCTAAAGAATGAGCAGTTCTTC. It specifies CASSISGLKNEQFF.

In its sample, this clonotype was seen many times. The V and J genes are TRBV5-1 and TRBJ2-1, with TRBD2 matching 8 bases. CDR3 length: 15 amino acids. In germline, CDR1 is SGHRS, CDR2 YFSETQ. The V and J ends lost 0 bases and 4 bases, in that order; junction bases with no gene match: 3. CDR3 DNA: TGCGCCAGCAGCTTGGATAGCGGGATTTACAATGAGCAGTTCTTC. Amino acid sequence: CASSLDSGIYNEQFF.

This clonotype occurred many times. The chain combines TRBV5-1 with TRBJ1-1; D gene ambiguous. The CDR3 extends over 13 amino acids. Germline CDR1 SGHRS, CDR2 YFSETQ. The V gene lost 6 bases and the J gene lost 0 bases, with 9 bases spanning the gap. The CDR3 DNA reads as TGCGCCAGCACTATAGGCATGAACACTGAAGCTTTCTTT. It specifies CASTIGMNTEAFF.

This clonotype came up many times. The chain joins TRBV28 to TRBJ1-5; no clear D. This CDR3 spans 12 amino acids. V lost 3 bases and J lost 4, with 4 bases in between. Per the germline V gene, CDR1 is MDHEN and CDR2 is SYDVKM. CDR3 region: CASSFLNQPQHF. CDR3 DNA: TGTGCCAGCAGTTTTCTTAATCAGCCCCAGCATTTT.

This clonotype was seen ten or more times. This rearrangement joins TRBV5-1 to TRBJ1-4, with D uncertain. The germline CDR1 and CDR2 sequences are SGHRS and YFSETQ. The CDR3 loop spans 12 amino acids. Trimming shortened V by 4 bases and J by 7 bases, and 8 bases separated the two germline ends. CDR3 protein: CASSPRGEKLFF. In nucleotides, the CDR3 is TGCGCCAGCAGCCCGAGAGGTGAAAAACTGTTTTTT.

This chain joins TRBV15 and TRBJ2-4; 15 bases map to TRBD2. This CDR3 region has 19 residues. Germline V CDR1 and CDR2: LNHNV, YYDKDF (reference sequence). With 7 bases clipped from V and 5 bases from J, the junction kept 15 bases outside the gene matches. CDR3 sequence: CATTDRTSGGGRTENIQYF. In DNA form, the CDR3 reads TGTGCCACCACCGACAGGACTAGCGGGGGGGGGCGAACCGAAAACATTCAGTACTTC.

This clonotype was counted many times. The chain employs TRBV29-1 and TRBJ2-7, with 10 bases matching TRBD2. The V and J ends lost 5 bases and 5 bases, in that order; junction bases with no gene match: 3. The CDR3 has 12 residues. Germline V lookup: CDR1 SQVTM, CDR2 ANQGSEA. The CDR3 reads CSVLAGGHEQYF. Written as DNA, the CDR3 is TGCAGCGTTTTAGCGGGAGGCCACGAGCAGTACTTC.

This clonotype was recorded at least ten times. The chain is built from TRBV6-5 and TRBJ1-2; the D gene is possibly TRBD1 (6 bases). Trimming took 2 bases from V and 2 from J, leaving 12 bases between them. Looked up from germline, CDR1 is MNHEY and CDR2 is SVGAGI. The CDR3 is made up of 15 amino acids. Here the CDR3 DNA reads TGTGCCAGCAGTTACACGCACGGGACAAACTATGGCTACACCTTC. The encoded protein is CASSYTHGTNYGYTF.

This clonotype showed up many times. V and J are TRBV28 and TRBJ2-7; a possible D gene is TRBD2 (6 bases). The CDR3 loop spans 15 amino acids. V lost 4 bases to trimming and J lost 3 bases, with 16 bases between them. CDR1 and CDR2 from the germline V gene are MDHEN and SYDVKM. CDR3 bases: TGTGCCAGCAGTTCCGCGGGACGGATTAGCTACGAGCAGTACTTC. This encodes CASSSAGRISYEQYF.

This clonotype was observed a few times. A much larger clone lies a single base off, so this may be a read error. Because the CDR3 is missing its conserved closing phenylalanine or tryptophan, this is likely a read error. The V and J genes are TRBV12-3 or TRBV12-4 and TRBJ2-2; D is unclear. The CDR3 is 11 residues long. The DNA for the CDR3 is TGTGCGTTTGGGAACACCGGGGAGCTGTTTTCT. Translated: CAFGNTGELFS.

Ten or more counts support this clonotype. The chain combines TRBV9 with TRBJ2-1, with D hard to call. Germline loops: CDR1 SGDLS, CDR2 YYNGEE. V was clipped by 0 bases and J by 0 bases, with 10 bases between them. This CDR3 has 16 residues. The CDR3: CASSVEGDSSYNEQFF. CDR3 bases: TGTGCCAGCAGCGTAGAGGGCGATTCCTCCTACAATGAGCAGTTCTTC.